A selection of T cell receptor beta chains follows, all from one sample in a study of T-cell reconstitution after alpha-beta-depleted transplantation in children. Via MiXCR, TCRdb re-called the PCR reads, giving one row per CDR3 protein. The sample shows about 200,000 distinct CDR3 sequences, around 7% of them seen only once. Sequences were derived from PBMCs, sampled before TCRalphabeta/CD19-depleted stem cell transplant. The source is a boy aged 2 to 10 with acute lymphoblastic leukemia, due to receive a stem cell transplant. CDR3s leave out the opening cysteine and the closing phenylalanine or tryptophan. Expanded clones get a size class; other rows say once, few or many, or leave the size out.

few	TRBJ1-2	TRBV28	ASGNNYGYT
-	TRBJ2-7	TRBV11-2	SSSLRAKTSGRPYEQY
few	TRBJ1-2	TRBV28	GPPRFHYGYT
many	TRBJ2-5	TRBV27	ASGLPAGFKY
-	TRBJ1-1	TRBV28	ASSFKVDRHTEAF
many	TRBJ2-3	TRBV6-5	ASNLAGGYQY
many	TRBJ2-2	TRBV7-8	ASSPTGQVYWELF
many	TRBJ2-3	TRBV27	ASSFQDGSDTQY
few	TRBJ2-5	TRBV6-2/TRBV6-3	ASTYEGGETQY
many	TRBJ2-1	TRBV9	ASSAQGSSSYNEQF
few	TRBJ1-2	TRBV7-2	ASSNGVSYGYT
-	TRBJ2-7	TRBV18	ASSPGSGAYEQY
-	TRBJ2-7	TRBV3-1	ASSQEGSYYEQY
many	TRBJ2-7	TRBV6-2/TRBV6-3	ASSGAYEQY
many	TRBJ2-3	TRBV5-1	ASSLPPGQGNTDTQY
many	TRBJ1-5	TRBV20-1	SARKNQPQH
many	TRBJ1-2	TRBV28	ASSLRSYGYT
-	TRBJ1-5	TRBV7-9	ASSADRAQPQH
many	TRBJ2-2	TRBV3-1	ASSPPGTTANTGELF
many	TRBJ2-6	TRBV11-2	ASSFSKWSSGANVLT
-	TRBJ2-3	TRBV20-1	SARAPGLAGGFRTDTQY
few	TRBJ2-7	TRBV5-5	ASSFPLLLSRHSYEQY
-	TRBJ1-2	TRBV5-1	ASSGGTGDGYT
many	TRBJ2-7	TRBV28	ASSGPREQY
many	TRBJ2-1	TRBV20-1	SAWSPLSYNEQF
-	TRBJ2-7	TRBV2	ASSAERDYEQY
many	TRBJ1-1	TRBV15	ATSRDLAAEAF
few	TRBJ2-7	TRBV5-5	ASSQQGESYEQY
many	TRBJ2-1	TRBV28	ASSPSDSRWF
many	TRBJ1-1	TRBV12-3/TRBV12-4	ASKLLITEAF
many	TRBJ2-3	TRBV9	ASSSSRYGGTDTQY
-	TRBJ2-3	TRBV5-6	ASSSRLAATDTQY
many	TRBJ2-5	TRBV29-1	SVGISGGETQY
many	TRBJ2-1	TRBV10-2	ASRNSGRGLSNEQF
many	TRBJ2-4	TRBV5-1	ASSLDRGKNIQY
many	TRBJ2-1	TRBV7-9	ASSRRWLADSYNEQF
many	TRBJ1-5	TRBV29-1	SGAGGSPLVSNQPQH
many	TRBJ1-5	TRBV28	ASSLTGQPQH
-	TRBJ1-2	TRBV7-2	ASSRGPEYGYT
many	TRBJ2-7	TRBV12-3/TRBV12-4	ASSLRHEQY
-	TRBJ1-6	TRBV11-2	ASSLGLGDLDSPLH
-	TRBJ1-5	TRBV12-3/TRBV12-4	ASSLARGRNQPQH
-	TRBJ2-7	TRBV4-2	ASSAGSSAYEQY
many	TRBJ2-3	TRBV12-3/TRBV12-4	ASTLRTSGRADTQY
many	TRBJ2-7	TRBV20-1	SARGGQISEQY
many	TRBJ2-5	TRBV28	ASSGSGANQETQY